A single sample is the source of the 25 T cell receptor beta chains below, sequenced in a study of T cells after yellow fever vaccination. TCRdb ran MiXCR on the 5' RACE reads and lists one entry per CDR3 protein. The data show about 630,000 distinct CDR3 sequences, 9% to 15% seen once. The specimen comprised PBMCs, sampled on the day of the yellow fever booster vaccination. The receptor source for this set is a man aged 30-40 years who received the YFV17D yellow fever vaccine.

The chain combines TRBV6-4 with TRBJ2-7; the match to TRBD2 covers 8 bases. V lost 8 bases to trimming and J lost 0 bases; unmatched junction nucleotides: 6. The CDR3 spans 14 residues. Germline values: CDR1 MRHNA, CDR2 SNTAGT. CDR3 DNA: TGTGCCAGCCTACTAGCGGTAAGCTCCTACGAGCAGTACTTC. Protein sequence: CASLLAVSSYEQYF.

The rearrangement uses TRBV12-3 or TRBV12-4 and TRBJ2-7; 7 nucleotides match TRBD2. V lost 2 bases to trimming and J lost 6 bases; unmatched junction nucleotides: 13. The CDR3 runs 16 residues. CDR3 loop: CASSLPEAGVNSEQYF. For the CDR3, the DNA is TGTGCCAGCAGTTTACCCGAGGCGGGAGTAAATAGCGAGCAGTACTTC.

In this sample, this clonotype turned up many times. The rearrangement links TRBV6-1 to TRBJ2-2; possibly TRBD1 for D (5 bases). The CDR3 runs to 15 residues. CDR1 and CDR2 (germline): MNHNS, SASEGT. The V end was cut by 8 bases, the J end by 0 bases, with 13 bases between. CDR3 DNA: TGTGCCAGCGGGGCAGGACCTGCGAACACCGGGGAGCTGTTTTTT. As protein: CASGAGPANTGELFF.

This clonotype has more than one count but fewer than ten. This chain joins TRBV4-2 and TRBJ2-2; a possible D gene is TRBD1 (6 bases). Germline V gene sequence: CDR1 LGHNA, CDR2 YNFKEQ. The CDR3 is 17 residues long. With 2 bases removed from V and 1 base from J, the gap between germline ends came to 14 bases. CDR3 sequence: CASSQLLDSKNTGELFF. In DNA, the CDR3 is TGTGCCAGCAGCCAATTGTTGGACAGCAAGAACACCGGGGAGCTGTTTTTT.

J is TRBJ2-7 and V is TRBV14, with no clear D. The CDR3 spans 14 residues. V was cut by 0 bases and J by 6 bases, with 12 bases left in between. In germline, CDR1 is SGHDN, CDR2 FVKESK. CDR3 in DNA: TGTGCCAGCAGCCAAGATTGGCTGGCCTCCGAGCAGTACTTC. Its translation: CASSQDWLASEQYF.

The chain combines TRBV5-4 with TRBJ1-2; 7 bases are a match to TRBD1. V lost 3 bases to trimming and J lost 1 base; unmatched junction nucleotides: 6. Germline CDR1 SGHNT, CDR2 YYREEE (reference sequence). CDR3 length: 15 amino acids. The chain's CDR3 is CASSSDRVLNYGYTF. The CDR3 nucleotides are TGTGCCAGCAGCTCCGACAGGGTACTTAACTATGGCTACACCTTC.

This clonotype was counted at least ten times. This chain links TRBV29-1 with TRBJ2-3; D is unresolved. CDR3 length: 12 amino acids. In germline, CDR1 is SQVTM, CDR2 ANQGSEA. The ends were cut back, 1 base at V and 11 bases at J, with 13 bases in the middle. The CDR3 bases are TGCAGCGTTGAAGGACAACCTTTGGGGCAGTATTTT. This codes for CSVEGQPLGQYF.

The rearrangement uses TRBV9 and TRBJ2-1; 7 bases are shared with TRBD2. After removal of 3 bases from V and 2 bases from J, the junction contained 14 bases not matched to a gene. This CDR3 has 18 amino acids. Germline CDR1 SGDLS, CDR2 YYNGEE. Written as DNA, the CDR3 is TGTGCCAGCAGCGGAAAACGACTAGCCGCTAAACCCTACAATGAGCAGTTCTTC. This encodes CASSGKRLAAKPYNEQFF.

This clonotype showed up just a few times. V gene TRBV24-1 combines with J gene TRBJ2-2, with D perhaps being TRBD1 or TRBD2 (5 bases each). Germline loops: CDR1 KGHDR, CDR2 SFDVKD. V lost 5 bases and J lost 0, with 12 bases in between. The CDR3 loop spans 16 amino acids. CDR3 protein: CATSGGKEANTGELFF. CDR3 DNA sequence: TGTGCCACCAGTGGGGGGAAGGAGGCGAACACCGGGGAGCTGTTTTTT.

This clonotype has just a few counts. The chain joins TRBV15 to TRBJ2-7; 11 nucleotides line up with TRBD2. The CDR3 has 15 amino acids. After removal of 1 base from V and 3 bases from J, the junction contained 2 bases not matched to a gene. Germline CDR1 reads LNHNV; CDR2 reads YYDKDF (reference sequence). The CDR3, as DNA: TGTGCCACCAGCAGAGTAGCGGGGGGGGTCTACGAGCAGTACTTC. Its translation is CATSRVAGGVYEQYF.

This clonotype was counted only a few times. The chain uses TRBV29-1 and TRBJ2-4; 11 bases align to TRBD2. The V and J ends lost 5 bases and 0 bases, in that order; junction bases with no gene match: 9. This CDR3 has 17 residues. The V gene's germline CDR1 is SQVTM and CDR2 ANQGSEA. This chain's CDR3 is CSVSGTSGILAKNIQYF. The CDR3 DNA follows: TGCAGCGTTTCCGGGACTAGCGGAATCTTAGCCAAAAACATTCAGTACTTC.

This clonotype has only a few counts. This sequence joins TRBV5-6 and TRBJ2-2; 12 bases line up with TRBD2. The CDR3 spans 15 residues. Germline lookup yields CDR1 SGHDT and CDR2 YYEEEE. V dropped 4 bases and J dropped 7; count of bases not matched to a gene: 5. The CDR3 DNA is TGTGCCAGCAGCAAGGGACTAGCGGGCGTCGGGGAGCTGTTTTTT. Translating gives CASSKGLAGVGELFF.

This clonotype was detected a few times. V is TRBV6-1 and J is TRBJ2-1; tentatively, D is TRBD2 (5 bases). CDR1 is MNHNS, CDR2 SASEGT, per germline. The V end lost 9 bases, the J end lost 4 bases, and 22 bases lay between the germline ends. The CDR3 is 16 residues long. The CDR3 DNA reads TGTGCCAGTTTACCATACCTGAGCGGAAGATACAATGAGCAGTTCTTC. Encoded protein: CASLPYLSGRYNEQFF.

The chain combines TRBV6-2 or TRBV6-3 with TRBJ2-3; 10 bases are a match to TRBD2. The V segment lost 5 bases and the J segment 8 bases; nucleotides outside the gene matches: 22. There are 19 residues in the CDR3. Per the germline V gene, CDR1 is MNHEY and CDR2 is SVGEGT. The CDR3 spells CASSHWTSGNSPFASTQYF. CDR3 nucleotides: TGTGCCAGCAGTCATTGGACTAGCGGAAATTCCCCTTTTGCCAGTACGCAGTATTTT.

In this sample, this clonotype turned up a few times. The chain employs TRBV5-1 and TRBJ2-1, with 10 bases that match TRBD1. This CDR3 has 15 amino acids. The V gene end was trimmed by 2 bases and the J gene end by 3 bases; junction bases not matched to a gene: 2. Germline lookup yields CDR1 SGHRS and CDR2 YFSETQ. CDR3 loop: CASSFRTGGYNEQFF. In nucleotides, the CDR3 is TGCGCCAGCAGCTTTCGGACAGGGGGCTACAATGAGCAGTTCTTC. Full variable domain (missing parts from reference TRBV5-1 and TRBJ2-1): KAGVTQTPRYLIKTRGQQVTLSCSPISGHRSVSWYQQTPGQGLQFLFEYFSETQRNKGNFPGRFSGRQFSNSRSEMNVSTLELGDSALYLCASSFRTGGYNEQFFGPGTRLTVL.

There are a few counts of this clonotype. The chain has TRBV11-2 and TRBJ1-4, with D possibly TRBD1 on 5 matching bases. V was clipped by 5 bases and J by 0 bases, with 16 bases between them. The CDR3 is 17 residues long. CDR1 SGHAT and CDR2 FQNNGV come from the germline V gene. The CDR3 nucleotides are TGTGCCAGCAGCCAACGACGTGGGGGGGCAACTAATGAAAAACTGTTTTTT. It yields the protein CASSQRRGGATNEKLFF.

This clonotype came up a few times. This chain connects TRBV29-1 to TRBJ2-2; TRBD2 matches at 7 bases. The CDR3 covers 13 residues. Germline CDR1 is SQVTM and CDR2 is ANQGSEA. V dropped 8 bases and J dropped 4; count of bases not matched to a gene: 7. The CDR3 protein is CSCSGNSTGELFF. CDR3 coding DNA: TGCAGCTGCAGCGGGAATAGCACCGGGGAGCTGTTTTTT.

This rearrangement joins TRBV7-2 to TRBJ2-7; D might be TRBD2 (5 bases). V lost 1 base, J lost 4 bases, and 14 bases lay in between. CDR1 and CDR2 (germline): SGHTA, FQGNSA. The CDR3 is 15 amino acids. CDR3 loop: CASSLGSAVGYEQYF. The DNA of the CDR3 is TGTGCCAGCAGCTTAGGATCAGCGGTAGGTTACGAGCAGTACTTC.

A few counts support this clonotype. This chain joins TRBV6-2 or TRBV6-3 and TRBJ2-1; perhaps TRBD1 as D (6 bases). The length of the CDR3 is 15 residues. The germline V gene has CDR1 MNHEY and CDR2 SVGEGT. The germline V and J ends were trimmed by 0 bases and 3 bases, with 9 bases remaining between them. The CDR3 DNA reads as TGTGCCAGCAGTTACTCCCGGACAGACTACAATGAGCAGTTCTTC. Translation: CASSYSRTDYNEQFF.

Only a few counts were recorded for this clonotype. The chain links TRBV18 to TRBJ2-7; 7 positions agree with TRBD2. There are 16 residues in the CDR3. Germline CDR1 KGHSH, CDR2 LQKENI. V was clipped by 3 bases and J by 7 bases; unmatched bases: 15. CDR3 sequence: CASSPGIPERLAEQYF. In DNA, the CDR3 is TGTGCCAGCTCACCGGGAATCCCGGAAAGACTAGCTGAGCAGTACTTC.

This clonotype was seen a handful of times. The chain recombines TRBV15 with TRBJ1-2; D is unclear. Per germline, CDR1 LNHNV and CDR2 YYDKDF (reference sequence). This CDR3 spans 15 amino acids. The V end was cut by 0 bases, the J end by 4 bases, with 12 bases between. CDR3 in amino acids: CATSRDGRRLYGYTF. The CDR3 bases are TGTGCCACCAGCAGAGATGGCAGGAGACTCTATGGCTACACCTTC.

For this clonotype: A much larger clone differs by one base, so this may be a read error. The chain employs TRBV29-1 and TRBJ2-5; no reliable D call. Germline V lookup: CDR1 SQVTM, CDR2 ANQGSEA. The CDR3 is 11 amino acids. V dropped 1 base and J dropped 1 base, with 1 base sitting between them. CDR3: CSVEAQETQYF. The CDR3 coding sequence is TGCAGCGTTGAAGCCCAAGAGACCCAGTACTTC.

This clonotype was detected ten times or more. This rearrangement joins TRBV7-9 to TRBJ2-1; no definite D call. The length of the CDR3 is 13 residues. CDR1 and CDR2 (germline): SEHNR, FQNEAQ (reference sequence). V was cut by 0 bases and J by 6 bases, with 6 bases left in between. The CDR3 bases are TGTGCCAGCAGCTTAGCGGGAATCAATGAGCAGTTCTTC. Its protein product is CASSLAGINEQFF.

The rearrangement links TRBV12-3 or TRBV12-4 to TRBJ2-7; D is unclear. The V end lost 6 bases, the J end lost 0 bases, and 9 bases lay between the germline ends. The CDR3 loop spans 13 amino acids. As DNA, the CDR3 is TGTGCCAGCAGACTTAGTAGCTCCTACGAGCAGTACTTC. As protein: CASRLSSSYEQYF.

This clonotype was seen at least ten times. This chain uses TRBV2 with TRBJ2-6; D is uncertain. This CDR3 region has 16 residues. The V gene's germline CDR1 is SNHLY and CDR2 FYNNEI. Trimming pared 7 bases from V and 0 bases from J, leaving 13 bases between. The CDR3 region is CASMTQLLSGANVLTF. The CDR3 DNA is TGTGCCAGCATGACTCAACTTCTCTCTGGGGCCAACGTCCTGACTTTC.